Below, one TCR beta chain is given with its context. Germline CDR1 and CDR2: LNHDA and SQIVND (reference sequence). The CDR3 spans 13 residues. The V end lost 6 bases, the J end lost 0 bases, and 8 bases lay between the germline ends. This sample stems from a study of control samples from healthy donors and cancer patients. The table came from immunoSEQ multiplex PCR; TCRdb's copy has only in-frame clones and leaves some out. Of some 96,000 clones listed, approximately 84% are singletons. V is TRBV19 and J is TRBJ1-1; possible D gene TRBD1, 6 bases. Sequencing input: blood. This sequence was found in a woman between 50 and 59 years old in good health. CDR3 loop: CASSQGMNTEAFF. The DNA of the CDR3 is TGTGCCAGTAGCCAGGGGATGAACACTGAAGCTTTCTTT.